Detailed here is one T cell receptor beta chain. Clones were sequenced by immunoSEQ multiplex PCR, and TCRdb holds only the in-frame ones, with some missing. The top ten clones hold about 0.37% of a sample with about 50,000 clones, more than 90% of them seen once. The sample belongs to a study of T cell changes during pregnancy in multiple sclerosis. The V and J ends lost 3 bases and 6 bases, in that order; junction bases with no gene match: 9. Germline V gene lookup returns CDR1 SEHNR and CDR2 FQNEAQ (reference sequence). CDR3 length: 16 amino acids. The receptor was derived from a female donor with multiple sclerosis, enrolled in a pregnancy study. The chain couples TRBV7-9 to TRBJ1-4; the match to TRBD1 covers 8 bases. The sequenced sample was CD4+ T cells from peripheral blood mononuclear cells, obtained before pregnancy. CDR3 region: CASSFPQGAQDEKLFF. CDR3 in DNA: TGTGCCAGCAGCTTTCCCCAGGGGGCACAGGATGAAAAACTGTTTTTT.